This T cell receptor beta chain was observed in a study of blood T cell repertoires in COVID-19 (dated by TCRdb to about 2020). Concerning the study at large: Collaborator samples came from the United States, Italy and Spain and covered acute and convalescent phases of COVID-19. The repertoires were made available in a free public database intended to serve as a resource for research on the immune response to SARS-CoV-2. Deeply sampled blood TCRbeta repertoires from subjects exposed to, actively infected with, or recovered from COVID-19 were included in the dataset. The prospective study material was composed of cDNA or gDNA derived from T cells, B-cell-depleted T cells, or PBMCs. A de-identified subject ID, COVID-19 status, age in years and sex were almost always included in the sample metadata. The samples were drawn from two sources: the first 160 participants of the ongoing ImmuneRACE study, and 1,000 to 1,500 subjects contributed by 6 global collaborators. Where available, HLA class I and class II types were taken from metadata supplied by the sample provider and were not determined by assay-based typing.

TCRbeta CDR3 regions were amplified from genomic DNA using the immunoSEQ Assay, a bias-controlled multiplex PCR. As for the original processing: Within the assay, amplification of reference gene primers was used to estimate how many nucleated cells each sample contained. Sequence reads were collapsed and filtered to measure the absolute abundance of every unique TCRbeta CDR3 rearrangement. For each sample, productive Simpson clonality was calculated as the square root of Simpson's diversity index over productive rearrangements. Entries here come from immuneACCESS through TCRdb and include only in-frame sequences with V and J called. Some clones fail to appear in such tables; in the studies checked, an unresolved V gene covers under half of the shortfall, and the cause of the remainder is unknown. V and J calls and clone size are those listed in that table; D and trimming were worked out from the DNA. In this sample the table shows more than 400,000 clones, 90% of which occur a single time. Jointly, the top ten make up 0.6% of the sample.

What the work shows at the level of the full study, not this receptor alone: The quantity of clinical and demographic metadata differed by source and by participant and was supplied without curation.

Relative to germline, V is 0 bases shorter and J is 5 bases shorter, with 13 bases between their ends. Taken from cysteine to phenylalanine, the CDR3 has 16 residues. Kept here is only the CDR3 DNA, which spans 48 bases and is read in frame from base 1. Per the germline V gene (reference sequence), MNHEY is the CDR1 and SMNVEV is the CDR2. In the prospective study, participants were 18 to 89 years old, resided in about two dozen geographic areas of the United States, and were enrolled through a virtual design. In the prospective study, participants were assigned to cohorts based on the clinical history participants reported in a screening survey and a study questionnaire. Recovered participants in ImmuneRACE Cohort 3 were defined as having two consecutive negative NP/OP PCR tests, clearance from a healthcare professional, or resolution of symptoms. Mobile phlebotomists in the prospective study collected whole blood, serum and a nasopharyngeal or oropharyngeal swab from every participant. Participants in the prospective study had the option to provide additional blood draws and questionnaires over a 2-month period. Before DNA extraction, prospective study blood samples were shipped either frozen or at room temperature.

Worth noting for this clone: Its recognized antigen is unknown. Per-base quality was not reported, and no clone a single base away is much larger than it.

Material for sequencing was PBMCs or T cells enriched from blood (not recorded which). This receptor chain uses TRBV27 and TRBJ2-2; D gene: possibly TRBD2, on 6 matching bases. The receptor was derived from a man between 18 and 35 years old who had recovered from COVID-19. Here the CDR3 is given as CASSLSGQGGTGELFF. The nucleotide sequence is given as TGTGCCAGCAGTTTATCGGGCCAGGGAGGAACCGGGGAGCTGTTTTTT.